These 2 T cell receptor beta chains originate from one sample sequenced in a study of spatial heterogeneity in lung cancer. As for time point: sample taken at primary tumor resection. TCRdb redid the calling of the 5' RACE reads with MiXCR, one entry per CDR3 protein. The sample lists about 36,000 distinct CDR3 sequences; about 7.2% were seen once. Material: PBMCs, obtained at surgery. Source of these receptors: a female donor with early-stage non-small cell lung cancer.

The chain combines TRBV10-3 with TRBJ2-3, with D maybe TRBD1 (6 bases). Per germline, CDR1 ENHRY and CDR2 SYGVKD. The V gene lost 7 bases and the J gene lost 5 bases, with 7 bases spanning the gap. This CDR3 has 11 amino acids. The CDR3 DNA is TGTGCCATCAAAGGGGGAGATACGCAGTATTTT. This encodes CAIKGGDTQYF.

This clonotype showed up many times. The chain uses TRBV18 and TRBJ1-1; tentative D call: TRBD1 (6 bases). V was shortened by 6 bases and J by 1 base, with 15 bases between the two germline ends. The CDR3 runs 15 residues. Looked up from germline, CDR1 is KGHSH and CDR2 is LQKENI. CDR3 coding DNA: TGTGCCAGCTCTGACCGACAGGCGGGGAACACTGAAGCTTTCTTT. Translating it yields CASSDRQAGNTEAFF. The entire variable domain, with the rest obtained from reference TRBV18 and TRBJ1-1, is as follows: NAGVMQNPRHLVRRRGQEARLRCSPMKGHSHVYWYRQLPEEGLKFMVYLQKENIIDESGMPKERFSAEFPKEGPSILRIQQVVRGDSAAYFCASSDRQAGNTEAFFGQGTRLTVV.